Following are 28 T cell receptor beta chains from one sample sequenced in a study of graft-versus-host responses after intestinal transplantation. Only in-frame clones appear in the TCRdb table, and some are missing; sequencing was by immunoSEQ multiplex PCR. The sample consists of 25,000 to 30,000 clones, over 85% of them appearing once. The sequencing here drew on PBMCs, taken around 30 days after intestinal transplant. These receptors were collected from a human patient who received an intestinal transplant, so some T cells may come from the graft donor.

This clone came up once. CDR3 DNA: TGTGCCAGCAGTTACTCTGGGCCAGGGGGCTTCGATGGCTACACCTTC. Translation: CASSYSGPGGFDGYTF. V and J are TRBV6-5 and TRBJ1-2, with TRBD1 matching over 8 bases. This CDR3 comprises 16 residues. Losses at the gene ends were 0 bases for V and 6 bases for J; bases not matched to a gene: 9. CDR1 MNHEY and CDR2 SVGAGI come from the germline V gene.

The CDR3 DNA sequence: TGTGCCAGCAGCTTATTGGGGGATGGCTACACCTTC. Translated, it gives CASSLLGDGYTF. The rearrangement joins TRBV7-9 to TRBJ1-2; D may be TRBD1 (5 bases). Germline CDR1 reads SEHNR; CDR2 reads FQNEAQ (reference sequence). Trimming removed 2 bases from V and 6 bases from J, with 7 bases in between. This CDR3 is 12 amino acids long.

V and J are TRBV12-5 and TRBJ2-1; D may be TRBD2 (5 bases). CDR1 is LGHNT, CDR2 FRNRAP, per germline. This CDR3 has 13 amino acids. V lost 2 bases and J 8 bases, leaving 10 bases between the germline ends. Here the CDR3 reads CASGLSLSDEQFF. The CDR3 DNA follows: TGTGCTAGTGGTTTGTCACTTAGCGATGAGCAGTTCTTC.

V usage is TRBV4-1 and J usage is TRBJ2-5; tentative D call: TRBD2 (6 bases). Germline CDR1 reads MGHRA; CDR2 reads YSYEKL. The CDR3 has 13 residues. Trimming removed 1 base from V and 3 bases from J, with 6 bases in between. The CDR3 protein is CASSQAGEETQYF. DNA for the CDR3: TGCGCCAGCAGCCAAGCGGGAGAAGAGACCCAGTACTTC.

This chain uses TRBV6-4 with TRBJ1-1; D might be TRBD1 (6 bases). V shed 6 bases and J shed 4 bases, with 18 bases lying between them. Germline-derived CDR1 and CDR2 are MRHNA and SNTAGT. The CDR3 totals 15 residues. CDR3 loop: CASRQGPSGGTEAFF. In DNA form, the CDR3 reads TGTGCCAGCAGACAGGGCCCCTCGGGGGGCACTGAAGCTTTCTTT.

J is TRBJ2-7 and V is TRBV23-1; 8 bases are a match to TRBD1. TRBV23-1 is an open reading frame, and its role is uncertain. The V and J ends lost 7 bases and 0 bases, in that order; junction bases with no gene match: 14. CDR3 length: 17 amino acids. CDR3 sequence (DNA): TGCGCCAGCAAACCAGGGGGCCCTCCAGCCTTCTCCTACGAGCAGTACTTC. This encodes CASKPGGPPAFSYEQYF.

As DNA, the CDR3 is TGTGCCAGCAGCTTAGTCTCCAGGGGGCTAGAGCAGTACTTC. Its translation: CASSLVSRGLEQYF. The rearrangement uses TRBV7-6 and TRBJ2-7, with 8 bases fitting TRBD1. This CDR3 has 14 amino acids. Germline assignment: CDR1 SGHVS and CDR2 FNYEAQ. V lost 1 base to trimming and J lost 7 bases; unmatched junction nucleotides: 6.

The genes are TRBV6-5 and TRBJ2-5, with D possibly TRBD2 on 6 matching bases. The CDR3 runs 12 residues. In germline, CDR1 is MNHEY, CDR2 SVGAGI. V lost 8 bases, J lost 4 bases, and 11 bases lay in between. The CDR3 region has the DNA TGTGCCAGCGGTAGGAGGGGAGAGACCCAGTACTTC. It specifies CASGRRGETQYF.

The V gene is TRBV9, the J gene TRBJ2-5, with 11 bases that match TRBD1. Trimming took 2 bases from V and 4 from J; bases not matched to a gene: 4. The CDR3 covers 15 residues. Germline assignment: CDR1 SGDLS and CDR2 YYNGEE. This CDR3 is CASSVWTGGLETQYF. The CDR3 bases are TGTGCCAGCAGCGTCTGGACAGGGGGCTTAGAGACCCAGTACTTC. Full variable domain (outside the CDR3, taken from reference TRBV9 and TRBJ2-5): DSGVTQTPKHLITATGQRVTLRCSPRSGDLSVYWYQQSLDQGLQFLIQYYNGEERAKGNILERFSAQQFPDLHSELNLSSLELGDSALYFCASSVWTGGLETQYFGPGTRLLVL.

This sequence joins TRBV6-1 and TRBJ1-3, with a tentative D call TRBD1 (6 bases). Trimming left V 3 bases short and J 1 base short, with 10 bases between. Germline CDR1 MNHNS, CDR2 SASEGT. CDR3 length: 15 residues. The CDR3 DNA reads TGTGCCAGCAGTGACAGGGGCTCGTCTGGAAACACCATATATTTT. It is translated as CASSDRGSSGNTIYF.

V and J are TRBV19 and TRBJ2-2; D remains unclear. The V and J ends lost 9 bases and 1 base respectively, with 18 bases between them. This CDR3 comprises 16 residues. Germline values: CDR1 LNHDA, CDR2 SQIVND (reference sequence). The CDR3 sequence is CASGRWSGGNTGELFF. For the CDR3, the DNA is TGTGCCAGCGGCCGGTGGTCTGGCGGGAACACCGGGGAGCTGTTTTTT.

This clone was recorded only once. The chain recombines TRBV6-5 with TRBJ1-2, with 8 bases matching TRBD1. CDR3 size: 15 residues. The germline CDR1 and CDR2 sequences are MNHEY and SVGAGI. V shed 2 bases, J shed 8 bases, and the junction held 10 bases outside the gene matches. The CDR3 loop reads CASSYRIQGAWGYTF. The CDR3 bases are TGTGCCAGCAGTTACCGGATTCAGGGGGCGTGGGGCTACACCTTC.

With respect to this clone: Compared with germline, one end of the junction differs, possibly owing to a read error. The same CDR3 arises from other DNA sequences in this sample as well. This chain uses TRBV6-1 with TRBJ1-6; 7 bases are shared with TRBD1. Germline values: CDR1 MNHNS, CDR2 SASEGT. This CDR3 spans 14 amino acids. The CDR3 DNA is TGCGCCAGCACTCCCGGGACAGTGAATTCACCCCTCCACTTT. Translation gives CASTPGTVNSPLHF.

The rearrangement uses TRBV25-1 and TRBJ1-3; the D is unclear. The CDR3 is 13 amino acids. Per germline, CDR1 MGHDK and CDR2 SYGVNS. V gave up 7 bases and J gave up 5 bases, with 12 bases separating them. The CDR3 DNA follows: TGTGCCAGCACAGGCGCGACAAGAAACACCATATATTTT. Its translation is CASTGATRNTIYF.

The DNA for the CDR3 is TGTGCCTGCCGAACAGGCGGGATAGGGTACTACGAGCAGTACTTC. It yields the protein CACRTGGIGYYEQYF. This chain uses TRBV30 with TRBJ2-7; D may be TRBD2 (6 bases). The V end lost 6 bases, the J end lost 3 bases, and 21 bases lay between the germline ends. This CDR3 region has 15 residues. Germline-derived CDR1 and CDR2 are GTSNPN and SVGIG (reference sequence). Drawing the rest from reference TRBV30 and TRBJ2-7, the complete variable domain is SQTIHQWPATLVQPVGSPLSLECTVEGTSNPNLYWYRQAAGRGLQLLFYSVGIGQISSEVPQNLSASRPQDRQFILSSKKLLLSDSGFYLCACRTGGIGYYEQYFGPGTRLTVT.

The CDR3 coding sequence is TGTGCCAGCAGTTTGGGGGGCACTTTAGCCAAAAACATTCAGTACTTC. Translation gives CASSLGGTLAKNIQYF. V is TRBV28 and J is TRBJ2-4; D assignment may be TRBD1 or TRBD2 (6 bases each). Germline loops: CDR1 MDHEN, CDR2 SYDVKM. V gave up 3 bases and J gave up 0 bases, with 12 bases separating them. There are 16 residues in the CDR3. The full variable domain, in which reference TRBV28 and TRBJ2-4 provide the parts outside the CDR3, is DVKVTQSSRYLVKRTGEKVFLECVQDMDHENMFWYRQDPGLGLRLIYFSYDVKMKEKGDIPEGYSVSREKKERFSLILESASTNQTSMYLCASSLGGTLAKNIQYFGAGTRLSVL.

The rearrangement joins TRBV7-9 to TRBJ2-2; D is undetermined. The CDR3 is 12 residues long. Germline CDR1 reads SEHNR; CDR2 reads FQNEAQ (reference sequence). With 6 bases removed from V and 2 bases from J, the gap between germline ends came to 4 bases. Here the CDR3 reads CASRTNTGELFF. CDR3 bases: TGTGCCAGCAGGACAAACACCGGGGAGCTGTTTTTT.

V is TRBV7-2 and J is TRBJ2-1, with TRBD2 as a possible D gene (7 bases). The CDR3 extends over 17 amino acids. Germline V lookup: CDR1 SGHTA, CDR2 FQGNSA. Trimming pared 7 bases from V and 2 bases from J, leaving 21 bases between. CDR3 DNA: TGTGCCAGCATCTCCGTAGATAGGCGGGGGCCCTACAATGAGCAGTTCTTC. Translation gives CASISVDRRGPYNEQFF.

The chain uses TRBV6-6 and TRBJ2-5; 7 bases align to TRBD2. With V trimmed by 6 bases and J by 1 base, 5 bases remained unmatched. CDR1 and CDR2 (germline): MNHNY, SVGAGI (reference sequence). This CDR3 is 14 amino acids long. The CDR3, as DNA: TGTGCCAGCAGGTATCTAGCGGCCCAAGAGACCCAGTACTTC. Amino acid sequence: CASRYLAAQETQYF.

The chain couples TRBV5-5 to TRBJ2-7, with TRBD2 as a possible D gene (5 bases). In germline, CDR1 is SGHKS, CDR2 YYEKEE (reference sequence). There are 14 residues in the CDR3. Deletions cut 1 base from V and 4 bases from J, with 12 bases between. CDR3 sequence reads: CASSLRGLGYEQYF. DNA of the CDR3: TGTGCCAGCAGCTTGCGGGGATTGGGTTACGAGCAGTACTTC.

This CDR3 reads CASSPRLGQGEYYEQYF. The CDR3 coding sequence is TGTGCCAGCAGCCCCCGGTTAGGCCAGGGAGAATACTACGAGCAGTACTTC. The genes are TRBV7-9 and TRBJ2-7; the D call may be TRBD1 or TRBD2 (5 bases each). Germline-derived CDR1 and CDR2 are SEHNR and FQNEAQ (reference sequence). V dropped 5 bases and J dropped 3 bases, with 23 bases sitting between them. CDR3 length: 17 amino acids.

The chain combines TRBV5-1 with TRBJ2-7; TRBD1 aligns across 11 bases. Per germline, CDR1 SGHRS and CDR2 YFSETQ. The V gene end was trimmed by 1 base and the J gene end by 3 bases; junction bases not matched to a gene: 3. The CDR3 is 15 amino acids. The CDR3 loop reads CASSLRGTGGYEQYF. The CDR3 region has the DNA TGCGCCAGCAGCTTGAGAGGGACAGGGGGCTACGAGCAGTACTTC.

The chain has TRBV18 and TRBJ1-1; 11 nucleotides line up with TRBD1. Germline V gene lookup returns CDR1 KGHSH and CDR2 LQKENI. CDR3 size: 17 residues. V trimming: 0 bases; J trimming: 0 bases; junction bases outside the gene matches: 3. The CDR3 DNA reads TGTGCCAGCTCACCACCGGGGACAGGGGGGCTGAACACTGAAGCTTTCTTT. The encoded protein is CASSPPGTGGLNTEAFF.

The chain uses TRBV19 and TRBJ1-2; D unresolved. Germline V lookup: CDR1 LNHDA, CDR2 SQIVND (reference sequence). The CDR3 runs 15 residues. With 0 bases removed from V and 0 bases from J, the gap between germline ends came to 8 bases. The CDR3 here is CASSIDGVANYGYTF. DNA of the CDR3: TGTGCCAGTAGTATAGACGGCGTGGCTAACTATGGCTACACCTTC.

The chain carries TRBV7-3 and TRBJ2-5; 8 positions match TRBD1. V trimming: 7 bases; J trimming: 2 bases; junction bases outside the gene matches: 9. There are 15 residues in the CDR3. The V gene's germline CDR1 is SGHTA and CDR2 FQGTGA. In DNA form, the CDR3 reads TGTGCCAGCACCCCCGGACAGGGTTCGCAAGAGACCCAGTACTTC. Translating it yields CASTPGQGSQETQYF.

The chain couples TRBV7-9 to TRBJ2-3, with D maybe TRBD2 (6 bases). The CDR3 spans 16 residues. The germline V gene has CDR1 SEHNR and CDR2 FQNEAQ (reference sequence). Trimming removed 4 bases from V and 3 bases from J, with 17 bases in between. CDR3 residues: CASSSNREAGTDTQYF. The CDR3 DNA is TGTGCCAGCAGCTCAAATCGCGAGGCGGGGACAGATACGCAGTATTTT.

The chain's CDR3 is CASSFPSGRAGNEQFF. The CDR3 nucleotides read TGTGCCAGCAGTTTCCCAAGCGGGAGGGCCGGTAATGAGCAGTTCTTC. The rearrangement links TRBV28 to TRBJ2-1; 10 nucleotides match TRBD2. CDR1 and CDR2 from the germline V gene are MDHEN and SYDVKM. CDR3 length: 16 residues. Unmatched junction bases numbered 9, after V lost 3 bases and J lost 7 bases.

This sequence joins TRBV19 and TRBJ2-7, with D possibly being TRBD1 (5 bases). This CDR3 region has 14 residues. In germline, CDR1 is LNHDA, CDR2 SQIVND (reference sequence). V lost 3 bases and J lost 4, with 13 bases in between. Here the CDR3 reads CASSIATGQYEQYF. The DNA for the CDR3 is TGTGCCAGTAGTATCGCAACAGGCCAGTACGAGCAGTACTTC.